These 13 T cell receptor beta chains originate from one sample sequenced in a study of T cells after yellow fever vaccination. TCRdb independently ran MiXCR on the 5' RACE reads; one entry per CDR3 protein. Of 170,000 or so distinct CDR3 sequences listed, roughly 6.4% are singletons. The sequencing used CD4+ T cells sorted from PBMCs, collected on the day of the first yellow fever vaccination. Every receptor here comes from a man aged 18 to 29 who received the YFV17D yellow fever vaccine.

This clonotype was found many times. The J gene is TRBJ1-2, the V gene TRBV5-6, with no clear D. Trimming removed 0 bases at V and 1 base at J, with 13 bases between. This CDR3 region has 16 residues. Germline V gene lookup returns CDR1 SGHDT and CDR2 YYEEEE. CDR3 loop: CASSLGSGGYNYGYTF. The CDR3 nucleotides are TGTGCCAGCAGCTTGGGGTCAGGAGGCTATAACTATGGCTACACCTTC.

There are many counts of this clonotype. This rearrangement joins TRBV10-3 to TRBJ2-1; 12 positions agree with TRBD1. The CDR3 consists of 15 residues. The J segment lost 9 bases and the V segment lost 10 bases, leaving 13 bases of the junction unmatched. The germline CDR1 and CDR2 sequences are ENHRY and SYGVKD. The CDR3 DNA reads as TGTGCCACCAGGGTGGGGACAGGGGGCGCGGGTGAGCAGTTCTTC. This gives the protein CATRVGTGGAGEQFF.

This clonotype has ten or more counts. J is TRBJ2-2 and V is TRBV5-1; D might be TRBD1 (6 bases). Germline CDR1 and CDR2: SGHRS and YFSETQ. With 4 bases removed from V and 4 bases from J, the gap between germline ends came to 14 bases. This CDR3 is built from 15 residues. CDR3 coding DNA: TGCGCCAGCAGCCTTCGACAGGATGGCACCGGGGAGCTGTTTTTT. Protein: CASSLRQDGTGELFF.

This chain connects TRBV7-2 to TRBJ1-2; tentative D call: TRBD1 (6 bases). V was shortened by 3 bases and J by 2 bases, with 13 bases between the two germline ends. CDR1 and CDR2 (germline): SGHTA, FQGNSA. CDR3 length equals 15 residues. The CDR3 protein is CASSLPGAVNYGYTF. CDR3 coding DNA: TGTGCCAGCAGCTTGCCAGGGGCGGTGAACTATGGCTACACCTTC.

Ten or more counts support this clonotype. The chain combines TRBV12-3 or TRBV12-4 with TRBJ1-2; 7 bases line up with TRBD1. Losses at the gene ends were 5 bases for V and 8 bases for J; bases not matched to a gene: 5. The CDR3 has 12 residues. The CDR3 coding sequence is TGTGCCAGCAGTAGACAGGGTCTGGGCTACACCTTC. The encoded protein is CASSRQGLGYTF.

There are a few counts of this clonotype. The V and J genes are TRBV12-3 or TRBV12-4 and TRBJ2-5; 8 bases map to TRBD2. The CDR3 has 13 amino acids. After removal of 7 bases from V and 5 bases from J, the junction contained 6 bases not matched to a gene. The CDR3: CASMRGAWETQYF. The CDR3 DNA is TGTGCCAGCATGCGGGGGGCGTGGGAGACCCAGTACTTC.

CDR3 sequence: CASSLIEASGADTQYF. DNA for the CDR3: TGTGCCAGCAGCTTAATTGAGGCTAGCGGGGCAGATACGCAGTATTTT. This chain joins TRBV7-2 and TRBJ2-3; 9 nucleotides align to TRBD2. Germline values: CDR1 SGHTA, CDR2 FQGNSA. CDR3 length: 16 amino acids. J gave up 4 bases and V 2 bases, and 7 bases lay outside the gene matches.

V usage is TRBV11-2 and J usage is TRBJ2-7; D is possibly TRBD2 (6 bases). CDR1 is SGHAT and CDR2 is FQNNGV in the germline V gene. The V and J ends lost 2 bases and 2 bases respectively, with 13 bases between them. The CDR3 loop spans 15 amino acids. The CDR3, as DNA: TGTGCCAGCAGCTTATCGCGGGGATCGACCTACGAGCAGTACGTC. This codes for CASSLSRGSTYEQYV.

This CDR3 reads CASSQPGQGRNSPLHF. The CDR3 DNA sequence: TGCGCCAGCAGCCAACCGGGACAGGGTCGTAATTCACCCCTCCACTTT. The chain uses TRBV4-1 and TRBJ1-6; 9 bases agree with TRBD1. The CDR3 has 16 amino acids. V lost 2 bases to trimming and J lost 6 bases; unmatched junction nucleotides: 5. Germline assignment: CDR1 MGHRA and CDR2 YSYEKL.

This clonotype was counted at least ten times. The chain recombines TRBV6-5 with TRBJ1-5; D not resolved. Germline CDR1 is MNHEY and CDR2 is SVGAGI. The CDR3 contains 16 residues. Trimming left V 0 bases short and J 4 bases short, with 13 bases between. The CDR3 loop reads CASSYSIPLNNQPQHF. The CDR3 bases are TGTGCCAGCAGTTACTCGATCCCACTGAATAATCAGCCCCAGCATTTT.

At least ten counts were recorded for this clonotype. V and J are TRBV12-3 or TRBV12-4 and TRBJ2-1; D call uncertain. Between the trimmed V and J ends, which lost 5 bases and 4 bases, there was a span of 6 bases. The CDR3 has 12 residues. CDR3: CASSELYNEQFF. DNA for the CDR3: TGTGCCAGCAGTGAACTATACAATGAGCAGTTCTTC.

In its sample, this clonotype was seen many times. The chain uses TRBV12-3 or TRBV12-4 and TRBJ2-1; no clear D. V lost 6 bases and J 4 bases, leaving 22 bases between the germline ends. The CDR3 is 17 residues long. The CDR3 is CASSPGEQSWVYNEQFF. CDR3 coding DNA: TGTGCCAGCAGCCCCGGTGAACAGAGTTGGGTGTACAATGAGCAGTTCTTC.

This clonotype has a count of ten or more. CDR3 nucleotide sequence: TGTGCCAGCAGCTTAGGGATAAGGGAGGGCCAGCCCCAGCATTTT. It specifies CASSLGIREGQPQHF. The J gene is TRBJ1-5, the V gene TRBV7-2; the D is unclear. Germline lookup yields CDR1 SGHTA and CDR2 FQGNSA. The CDR3 extends over 15 amino acids. V was shortened by 1 base and J by 7 bases, with 14 bases between the two germline ends. Combining the CDR3 with reference TRBV7-2 and TRBJ1-5 gives the whole variable domain GAGVSQSPSNKVTEKGKDVELRCDPISGHTALYWYRQSLGQGLEFLIYFQGNSAPDKSGLPSDRFSAERTGGSVSTLTIQRTQQEDSAVYLCASSLGIREGQPQHFGDGTRLSIL.